Following are 22 T cell receptor beta chains from one sample sequenced in a study of shared clonotypes between healthy human individuals. TCRdb's copy holds only in-frame clones and misses some; the assay was immunoSEQ multiplex PCR. The data show roughly 2 million clones, 85% to 95% seen once. Sequencing input: naive CD4+ T cells sorted from blood. Subset reported: CD45RA+ positively selected. Receptors were obtained from a young man in good health.

The chain carries TRBV5-6 and TRBJ2-6; the D is unclear. Between the trimmed V and J ends, which lost 2 bases and 4 bases, there was a span of 10 bases. CDR1 is SGHDT, CDR2 YYEEEE, per germline. The CDR3 loop spans 15 amino acids. CDR3 region: CASSFGDLGANVLTF. Here the CDR3 DNA reads TGTGCCAGCAGCTTTGGCGACTTAGGGGCCAACGTCCTGACTTTC.

This sequence joins TRBV7-2 and TRBJ1-1, with D perhaps matching TRBD1 (6 bases). Germline assignment: CDR1 SGHTA and CDR2 FQGNSA. The V gene lost 5 bases and the J gene lost 7 bases, with 8 bases spanning the gap. The CDR3 has 11 residues. As DNA, the CDR3 is TGTGCCAGCAGCACGACAGGTGAAGCTTTCTTT. Protein sequence: CASSTTGEAFF.

A word on this clone: One junction end disagrees with the germline gene, perhaps due to a read error. The chain is built from TRBV27 and TRBJ2-7; 8 bases agree with TRBD1. Germline CDR1 and CDR2: MNHEY and SMNVEV (reference sequence). The CDR3 is 15 amino acids. The CDR3 DNA reads TGTGCCAGCAGTTCGCTCAGGGGGCCCTCCGACGAGCAGTACTTC. Its protein product is CASSSLRGPSDEQYF.

This clone appeared a single time. J is TRBJ1-5 and V is TRBV9; maybe TRBD1 (6 bases). V lost 0 bases, J lost 7 bases, and 11 bases lay in between. Per the germline V gene, CDR1 is SGDLS and CDR2 is YYNGEE. The CDR3 length is 14 residues. The CDR3 reads CASSVGEGGQPQHF. The CDR3 DNA sequence: TGTGCCAGCAGCGTAGGAGAGGGGGGACAGCCCCAGCATTTT.

The gene calls are TRBV6-1 and TRBJ1-4; 9 nucleotides agree with TRBD1. Losses at the gene ends were 10 bases for V and 8 bases for J; bases not matched to a gene: 8. The CDR3 is 13 amino acids. Germline values: CDR1 MNHNS, CDR2 SASEGT. The DNA of the CDR3 is TGTGCCACTCGGACAGGGGATAGAGAAAAACTGTTTTTT. This codes for CATRTGDREKLFF.

V gene TRBV4-3 combines with J gene TRBJ2-2; D is uncertain. The CDR3 totals 15 residues. Deletions cut 1 base from V and 0 bases from J, with 6 bases between. Germline CDR1 LGHNA, CDR2 YSLEER. Written as DNA, the CDR3 is TGCGCCAGCAGCCAAGTTTGGACGAACACCGGGGAGCTGTTTTTT. This sequence encodes CASSQVWTNTGELFF.

The chain joins TRBV2 to TRBJ2-7; no clear D gene. The CDR3 totals 11 residues. The V end lost 4 bases, the J end lost 6 bases, and 7 bases lay between the germline ends. Germline V lookup: CDR1 SNHLY, CDR2 FYNNEI. CDR3 in amino acids: CASSVLFEQYF. CDR3 DNA sequence: TGTGCCAGCAGTGTACTGTTCGAGCAGTACTTC.

The rearrangement links TRBV19 to TRBJ1-6; TRBD1 matches at 9 bases. The CDR3 has 14 amino acids. Germline CDR1 and CDR2: LNHDA and SQIVND (reference sequence). The V and J ends lost 5 bases and 10 bases, in that order; junction bases with no gene match: 6. The CDR3, as DNA: TGTGCCAGTAGTGCGGGACAGGGAGGATCACCCCTCCACTTT. Amino acids: CASSAGQGGSPLHF.

This chain links TRBV2 with TRBJ2-3; D call uncertain. V lost 7 bases to trimming and J lost 6 bases, with 11 bases between them. Germline CDR1 and CDR2: SNHLY and FYNNEI. The CDR3 runs 12 residues. CDR3 nucleotides: TGTGCCAGCACTTCAGTAACCGATACGCAGTATTTT. Amino acid sequence: CASTSVTDTQYF. Based on the CDR3 plus reference TRBV2 and TRBJ2-3, the full variable domain is EPEVTQTPSHQVTQMGQEVILRCVPISNHLYFYWYRQILGQKVEFLVSFYNNEISEKSEIFDDQFSVERPDGSNFTLKIRSTKLEDSAMYFCASTSVTDTQYFGPGTRLTVL.

The rearrangement links TRBV7-3 to TRBJ2-1, with 9 positions matching TRBD1. The CDR3 has 13 residues. Looked up from germline, CDR1 is SGHTA and CDR2 is FQGTGA. V lost 3 bases, J lost 6 bases, and 0 bases stayed unmatched. As DNA, the CDR3 is TGTGCCAGCAGCTTGGGACAGGGCAATGAGCAGTTCTTC. Protein product: CASSLGQGNEQFF.

This chain joins TRBV7-2 and TRBJ2-7; the match to TRBD2 covers 7 bases. Germline values: CDR1 SGHTA, CDR2 FQGNSA. The CDR3 contains 15 residues. Losses at the gene ends were 1 base for V and 2 bases for J; bases not matched to a gene: 5. The CDR3 nucleotides are TGTGCCAGCAGCTTAGGAGCGGGGATGACCTACGAGCAGTACTTC. Its protein product is CASSLGAGMTYEQYF. Full variable domain (rest looked up from reference TRBV7-2 and TRBJ2-7): GAGVSQSPSNKVTEKGKDVELRCDPISGHTALYWYRQSLGQGLEFLIYFQGNSAPDKSGLPSDRFSAERTGGSVSTLTIQRTQQEDSAVYLCASSLGAGMTYEQYFGPGTRLTVT.

This clone was found once. This chain uses TRBV11-2 with TRBJ1-1; D is possibly TRBD1 (5 bases). Trimming stripped 7 bases from V and 4 bases from J, with 19 bases between. This CDR3 region has 15 residues. CDR1 SGHAT and CDR2 FQNNGV come from the germline V gene. CDR3 protein: CASTWGGPSRTEAFF. CDR3 DNA sequence: TGTGCCAGCACCTGGGGGGGACCATCCCGCACTGAAGCTTTCTTT. Full variable domain (missing parts from reference TRBV11-2 and TRBJ1-1): EAGVAQSPRYKIIEKRQSVAFWCNPISGHATLYWYQQILGQGPKLLIQFQNNGVVDDSQLPKDRFSAERLKGVDSTLKIQPAKLEDSAVYLCASTWGGPSRTEAFFGQGTRLTVV.

At least ten counts were recorded for this clone. This chain links TRBV9 with TRBJ2-5; D tentatively reads TRBD1 or TRBD2 (5 bases each). V was pared by 0 bases and J by 1 base, with 13 bases between. The CDR3 totals 16 residues. CDR1 and CDR2 (germline): SGDLS, YYNGEE. The CDR3 loop is CASSVGAGTSQETQYF. The CDR3 DNA is TGTGCCAGCAGCGTAGGGGCAGGGACCTCCCAAGAGACCCAGTACTTC.

This clone was observed once. The rearrangement joins TRBV25-1 to TRBJ2-1; 8 bases match TRBD2. Losses at the gene ends were 10 bases for V and 0 bases for J; bases not matched to a gene: 5. The CDR3 covers 14 residues. Germline V gene data show CDR1 as MGHDK and CDR2 as SYGVNS. In DNA form, the CDR3 reads TGTGCCACCGGGGGGGGGTACTCCTACAATGAGCAGTTCTTC. It is translated as CATGGGYSYNEQFF.

The rearrangement uses TRBV6-6 and TRBJ2-5; 8 positions agree with TRBD2. The ends lost 6 bases at V and 4 bases at J; junction bases unmatched: 7. Germline assignment: CDR1 MNHNY and CDR2 SVGAGI (reference sequence). The CDR3 is 14 amino acids. The CDR3 nucleotides read TGTGCCAGCAGCCAGACTAGCGTGGGAGAGACCCAGTACTTC. Protein: CASSQTSVGETQYF.

The CDR3 DNA follows: TGTGCCAGCAGCCTCAGGGCCTCTGTTGAAAAACTGTTTTTT. This codes for CASSLRASVEKLFF. The chain couples TRBV28 to TRBJ1-4; D might be TRBD1 (5 bases). Germline V CDR1 and CDR2: MDHEN, SYDVKM. V was shortened by 6 bases and J by 7 bases, with 15 bases between the two germline ends. CDR3 length equals 14 residues. The complete variable domain, with remaining parts taken from reference TRBV28 and TRBJ1-4, reads DVKVTQSSRYLVKRTGEKVFLECVQDMDHENMFWYRQDPGLGLRLIYFSYDVKMKEKGDIPEGYSVSREKKERFSLILESASTNQTSMYLCASSLRASVEKLFFGSGTQLSVL.

The rearrangement joins TRBV18 to TRBJ2-5; D assignment may be TRBD1 or TRBD2 (5 bases each). Trimming left V 0 bases short and J 5 bases short, with 13 bases between. The CDR3 is made up of 15 amino acids. Germline assignment: CDR1 KGHSH and CDR2 LQKENI. CDR3 bases: TGTGCCAGCTCACCACCGGGACGTATTCAGGAGACCCAGTACTTC. This sequence encodes CASSPPGRIQETQYF.

The J gene is TRBJ1-5, the V gene TRBV28, with 10 bases identical to TRBD1. The V segment lost 6 bases and the J segment 5 bases; nucleotides outside the gene matches: 7. CDR1 and CDR2 from the germline V gene are MDHEN and SYDVKM. CDR3 length equals 15 residues. CDR3 residues: CASRPRQGAHQPQHF. The CDR3 bases are TGTGCCAGCAGACCCCGACAGGGGGCGCATCAGCCCCAGCATTTT.

The chain joins TRBV4-1 to TRBJ2-1; a weak D match, TRBD2 (5 bases). The CDR3 runs 15 residues. The germline V gene has CDR1 MGHRA and CDR2 YSYEKL. Trimming cost V 2 bases and J 6 bases, with 14 bases left between them. DNA for the CDR3: TGCGCCAGCAGCCAAATGTGGAGGATAGCCAATGAGCAGTTCTTC. Translated, it gives CASSQMWRIANEQFF.

The chain uses TRBV5-1 and TRBJ2-7; D gene uncertain. The CDR3 spans 13 residues. Trimming shortened V by 0 bases and J by 6 bases, and 10 bases separated the two germline ends. CDR1 is SGHRS, CDR2 YFSETQ, per germline. The DNA for the CDR3 is TGCGCCAGCAGCTTGGGCGGATCGGCCGAGCAGTACTTC. It codes for CASSLGGSAEQYF.

This chain connects TRBV30 to TRBJ2-5, with TRBD2 matching over 10 bases. V lost 3 bases, J lost 5 bases, and 3 bases stayed unmatched. In germline, CDR1 is GTSNPN, CDR2 SVGIG (reference sequence). This CDR3 is built from 13 residues. CDR3 residues: CAWRLAGAETQYF. The CDR3 DNA reads TGTGCCTGGAGGCTAGCGGGGGCCGAGACCCAGTACTTC.

The chain is built from TRBV6-6 and TRBJ1-5; maybe TRBD1 (5 bases). CDR1 is MNHNY and CDR2 is SVGAGI in the germline V gene (reference sequence). V was clipped by 7 bases and J by 1 base, with 17 bases between them. The CDR3 has 16 amino acids. This CDR3 reads CASTDRAGASNQPQHF. The CDR3 coding sequence is TGTGCCAGCACCGACAGAGCGGGCGCGAGCAATCAGCCCCAGCATTTT.